This record concerns one T cell receptor (beta chain) sequence. The antigen is not known. This record comes from a study of identical twins. Study-wide results and caveats: The presence of invariant MAIT and iNKT cells could partly confound analyses of zero-insertion sequences. Insertions were reduced in abundant cord blood beta clonotypes but not in memory repertoires. Low generation-probability sequences were in excess among twin-shared out-of-frame alpha sequences.

Trimming removed 6 bases at V and 6 bases at J, with 25 bases between. CDR3 length equals 17 residues. CDR1 is SGHAT, CDR2 FQNNGV, per germline. Healthy Caucasian donors formed the entire cohort. TCRdb redid the calling of the 5' RACE reads with MiXCR, one entry per CDR3 protein. The data show 690,000 or so distinct CDR3 sequences, 8.6% seen once. A further study also used this sample, focusing on yellow fever vaccine responses in identical twins.

V gene TRBV11-2 combines with J gene TRBJ2-3; D ambiguous. Sequencing was done on a sample of PBMCs. The receptor's source is a woman aged 18-35 years in good health. The CDR3 reads CASSLNSRLRFADTQYF. CDR3 nucleotides: TGTGCCAGCAGTTTAAATTCGAGACTTCGGTTTGCGGATACGCAGTATTTT.